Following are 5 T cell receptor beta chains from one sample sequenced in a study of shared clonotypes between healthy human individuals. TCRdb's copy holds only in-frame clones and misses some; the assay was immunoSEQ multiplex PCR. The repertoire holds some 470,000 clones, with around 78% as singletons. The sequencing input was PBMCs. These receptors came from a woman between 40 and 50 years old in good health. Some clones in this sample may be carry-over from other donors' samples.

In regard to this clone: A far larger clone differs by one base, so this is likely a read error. The CDR3 protein is CASRRDSSQPQHF. In DNA, the CDR3 is TGTGCCAGCAGAAGAGATAGCAGTCAGCCCCAGCATTTT. The chain carries TRBV2 and TRBJ1-5; no clear D gene. The germline V gene encodes CDR1 SNHLY and CDR2 FYNNEI. The CDR3 runs 13 residues.

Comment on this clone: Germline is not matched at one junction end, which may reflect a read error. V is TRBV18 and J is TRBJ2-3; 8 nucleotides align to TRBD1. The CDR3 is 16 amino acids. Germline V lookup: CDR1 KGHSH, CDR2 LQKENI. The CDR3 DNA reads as TGTGCCAGCTCCCCACCTGGACAGGGATCCACAGATACGCAGTATTTT. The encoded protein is CASSPPGQGSTDTQYF.

The CDR3 coding sequence is TGTGCCAGCAGCGTATCCTACAGGGACGAGCAGTACTTC. This encodes CASSVSYRDEQYF. The V gene is TRBV9, the J gene TRBJ2-7; maybe TRBD1 (6 bases). Trimming stripped 1 base from V and 5 bases from J, with 10 bases between. CDR3 length: 13 residues. Germline loops: CDR1 SGDLS, CDR2 YYNGEE.

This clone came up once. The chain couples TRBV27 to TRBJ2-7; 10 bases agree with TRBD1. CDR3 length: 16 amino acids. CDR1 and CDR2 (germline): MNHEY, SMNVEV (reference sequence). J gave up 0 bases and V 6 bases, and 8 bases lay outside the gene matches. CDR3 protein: CASRGQGTPGSYEQYF. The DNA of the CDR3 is TGTGCCAGCAGGGGACAGGGGACCCCCGGCTCCTACGAGCAGTACTTC.

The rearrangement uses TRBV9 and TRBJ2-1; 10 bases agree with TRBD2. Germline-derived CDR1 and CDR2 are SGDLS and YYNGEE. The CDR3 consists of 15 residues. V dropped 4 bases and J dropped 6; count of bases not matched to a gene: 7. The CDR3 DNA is TGTGCCAGCAGCTTCGGGCTAGCGGGAGTCAATGAGCAGTTCTTC. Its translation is CASSFGLAGVNEQFF. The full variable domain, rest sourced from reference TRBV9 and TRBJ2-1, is DSGVTQTPKHLITATGQRVTLRCSPRSGDLSVYWYQQSLDQGLQFLIQYYNGEERAKGNILERFSAQQFPDLHSELNLSSLELGDSALYFCASSFGLAGVNEQFFGPGTRLTVL.